This T cell receptor (beta chain) was documented in a study of blood T cell repertoires in COVID-19. Repertoires were generated with immunoSEQ multiplex PCR, while TCRdb's copy carries only in-frame clones and drops some. The sample shows approximately 60,000 clones, 70% to 90% of them seen only once. The receptor was derived from an elderly man with acute or convalescent COVID-19. The sequenced material came from peripheral blood.

CDR3 in amino acids: CASSLGAAGEDYEQYF. CDR3 DNA: TGCGCCAGCAGCTTGGGGGCAGCGGGGGAGGACTACGAGCAGTACTTC. V gene TRBV5-1 combines with J gene TRBJ2-7, with 8 nucleotides matching TRBD2. From germline, CDR1 is SGHRS and CDR2 YFSETQ. The trim removed 0 bases at V and 3 bases at J, leaving 8 bases unmatched. The CDR3 loop spans 16 amino acids.